This is a list of T cell receptor beta chains from one sample in a study of T cell responses to AZD1222 COVID-19 vaccine. Some clones are missing from TCRdb's copy, which holds only in-frame ones; the method was immunoSEQ multiplex PCR. The data show 73,000 or so clones, with roughly 82% seen just once and around 5% held by the top ten. Sample: peripheral blood, taken on day 0 of AZD1222 vaccination. The receptors originated from an adult in good health. The CDR3 runs from the conserved cysteine through the conserved F or W. Fields, in order: V gene, J gene, D gene, clone size, CDR3 DNA, CDR3 protein. D genes are given only for firm matches. A clone size is listed for some rows: how often the clone was seen (once, few, many), or a class if it is expanded.

TRBV5-6	TRBJ1-6	TRBD1	-	TGTGCCAGCAGCTTGTGGGACAGGGACTATTCACCCCTCCACTTT	CASSLWDRDYSPLHF
TRBV12-5	TRBJ2-1	-	few	TGTGCTAGTGGTTTGCCCCCGGCGGGGGCACCCTACAATGAGCAGTTCTTC	CASGLPPAGAPYNEQFF
TRBV6-5	TRBJ2-2	-	-	TGTGCCAGCAGTTACTCGAGGAACACCGGGGAGCTGTTTTTT	CASSYSRNTGELFF
TRBV9	TRBJ1-3	-	-	TGTGCCAGCAGCGCTGGTGAAATCTCTGGAAACACCATATATTTT	CASSAGEISGNTIYF
TRBV19	TRBJ1-1	TRBD1	-	TGTGCCAGTAGTATACAGGGGGCGGGAGCTGAAGCTTTCTTT	CASSIQGAGAEAFF
TRBV11-2	TRBJ2-7	-	-	TGTGCCAGCAGCCTGTTTAGGCACGAGCAGTACTTC	CASSLFRHEQYF
TRBV7-8	TRBJ1-2	-	-	TGTGCCAGCAGCTTAGGGGCATCGGGAGCCTATGGCTACACCTTC	CASSLGASGAYGYTF
TRBV7-9	TRBJ2-7	-	-	TGTGCCAGCAGCCCTCCAAAGGGGAGCTCCTACGAGCAGTACTTC	CASSPPKGSSYEQYF
TRBV28	TRBJ1-6	TRBD1	-	TGTGCCAGCAGTCAACGACAGGGGGGGAATTCACCCCTCCACTTT	CASSQRQGGNSPLHF
TRBV7-2	TRBJ1-1	TRBD1	-	TGTGCCAGCAGCTTCACCCGGGACAGGGGGCCACCTGAAGCTTTCTTT	CASSFTRDRGPPEAFF
TRBV29-1	TRBJ2-5	TRBD1	-	TGCAGCGTTGCGGGACAGGGGGGAGAGACCCAGTACTTC	CSVAGQGGETQYF
TRBV5-1	TRBJ2-1	-	-	TGCGCCAGCAGCTTTGGGGGGGCCAACAATGAGCAGTTCTTC	CASSFGGANNEQFF
TRBV4-2	TRBJ1-5	-	-	TGTGCCAGCAGCCAAGATTGGGGGAGTCAGCCCCAGCATTTT	CASSQDWGSQPQHF
TRBV6-4	TRBJ2-6	-	-	TGTGCCAGCAGTGCCTCCGACGGGGGTAGCTCTGGGGCCAACGTCCTGACTTTC	CASSASDGGSSGANVLTF
TRBV23-1	TRBJ2-7	-	-	TGCGCCAGCAGTCATCCCATCGGGATCAGCTCCTACGAGCAGTACTTC	CASSHPIGISSYEQYF
TRBV5-6	TRBJ2-7	-	-	TGTGCCAGCAGGTCGACAGGAACCTACGAGCAGTACTTC	CASRSTGTYEQYF